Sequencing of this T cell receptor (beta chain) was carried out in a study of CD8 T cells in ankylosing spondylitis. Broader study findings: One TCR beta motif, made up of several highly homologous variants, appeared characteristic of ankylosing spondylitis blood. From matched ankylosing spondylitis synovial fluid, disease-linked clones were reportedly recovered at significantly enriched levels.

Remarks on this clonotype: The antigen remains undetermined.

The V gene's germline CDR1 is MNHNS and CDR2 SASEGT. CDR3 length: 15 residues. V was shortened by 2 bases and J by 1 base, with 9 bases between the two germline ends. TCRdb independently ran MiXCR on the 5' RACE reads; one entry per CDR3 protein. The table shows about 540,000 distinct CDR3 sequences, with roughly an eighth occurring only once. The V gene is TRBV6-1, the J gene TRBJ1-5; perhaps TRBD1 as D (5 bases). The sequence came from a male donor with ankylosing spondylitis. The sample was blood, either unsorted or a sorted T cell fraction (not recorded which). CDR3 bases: TGTGCCAGCAGTGAAATGGGGGGAAGCAATCAGCCCCAGCATTTT. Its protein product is CASSEMGGSNQPQHF.